The 25 T cell receptor beta chains presented below share a single source sample, sequenced in a study of beta chain features in type 1 diabetes. Expressed TCRB transcripts were sequenced, since all the RNA that had been isolated was reverse transcribed. Measured with immunoSEQ multiplex PCR; TCRdb has only the in-frame clones, and not every one. In the table there are about 260,000 clones, around 21% of which are singletons. Study results and caveats: TCRB CDR3s were moderately but significantly shorter in Type 1 diabetes patients in all four CD4+ subsets.

Antigens for these TCRs are unknown. The specimen was naive CD4+ T cells from blood. Every receptor here comes from a woman in her forties with type 1 diabetes.

This clone was observed a handful of times. The chain links TRBV11-2 to TRBJ2-7; D may be TRBD2 (5 bases). From germline, CDR1 is SGHAT and CDR2 FQNNGV. V was shortened by 3 bases and J by 2 bases, with 8 bases between the two germline ends. The CDR3 consists of 13 residues. The CDR3 here is CASSFVGTYEQYF. The CDR3 DNA follows: TGTGCCAGCAGCTTTGTCGGGACCTACGAGCAGTACTTC.

Only a few counts were recorded for this clone. The V gene is TRBV18, the J gene TRBJ2-6; TRBD2 might be the D (6 bases). CDR3 length equals 18 residues. Germline loops: CDR1 KGHSH, CDR2 LQKENI. The ends were cut back, 4 bases at V and 2 bases at J, with 18 bases in the middle. The CDR3 coding sequence is TGTGCCAGCTCACTTGTGAGAGTAGCGGACCCTGGGGCCAACGTCCTGACTTTC. Translating gives CASSLVRVADPGANVLTF.

The gene calls are TRBV7-2 and TRBJ2-7; 13 nucleotides line up with TRBD2. Germline lookup yields CDR1 SGHTA and CDR2 FQGNSA. This CDR3 has 15 amino acids. V lost 6 bases to trimming and J lost 0 bases; unmatched junction nucleotides: 2. The DNA for the CDR3 is TGTGCCAGCAGTAGGACTAGCGGGAGCTCCTACGAGCAGTACTTC. Translating gives CASSRTSGSSYEQYF.

The V call is TRBV28, the J call TRBJ1-2, with D possibly TRBD1 on 6 matching bases. V lost 10 bases and J 3 bases, leaving 12 bases between the germline ends. Germline CDR1 MDHEN, CDR2 SYDVKM. CDR3 length: 12 residues. CDR3 sequence reads: CATLQGHYGYTF. The CDR3, as DNA: TGTGCCACGTTACAGGGCCACTATGGCTACACCTTC.

The V gene is TRBV18, the J gene TRBJ1-3, with 7 positions matching TRBD1. Germline V CDR1 and CDR2: KGHSH, LQKENI. The ends lost 2 bases at V and 1 base at J; junction bases unmatched: 2. The CDR3 spans 15 residues. The DNA for the CDR3 is TGTGCCAGCTCACCAGTCAGGGGGTCTGGAAACACCATATATTTT. Translating it yields CASSPVRGSGNTIYF.

The V gene is TRBV12-5, the J gene TRBJ2-1, with a possible D match to TRBD1 (8 bases). The V end was cut by 1 base, the J end by 8 bases, with 15 bases between. The CDR3 runs to 15 residues. Germline CDR1 reads LGHNT; CDR2 reads FRNRAP. The CDR3 protein is CASGLGTGRGDEQFF. As DNA, the CDR3 is TGTGCTAGTGGTTTGGGGACAGGGAGGGGGGATGAGCAGTTCTTC.

There are a few counts of this clone. V usage is TRBV7-9 and J usage is TRBJ2-1; TRBD2 matches 14 bases. CDR1 SEHNR and CDR2 FQNEAQ come from the germline V gene (reference sequence). The junction had 5 bases not matched to a gene; V was cut back by 4 bases and J by 9 bases. CDR3 length equals 15 residues. CDR3 loop: CASSWGLAGAGEQFF. CDR3 nucleotide sequence: TGTGCCAGCAGCTGGGGACTAGCGGGAGCTGGTGAGCAGTTCTTC.

This rearrangement joins TRBV6-5 to TRBJ2-1; 14 bases agree with TRBD2. The CDR3 totals 15 residues. The V gene end was trimmed by 6 bases and the J gene end by 9 bases; junction bases not matched to a gene: 7. CDR1 and CDR2 from the germline V gene are MNHEY and SVGAGI. The CDR3 region is CASSFGTSGSGEQFF. CDR3 coding DNA: TGTGCCAGCAGCTTCGGGACTAGCGGGAGCGGTGAGCAGTTCTTC.

The chain couples TRBV28 to TRBJ1-1; TRBD1 might be the D (6 bases). The CDR3 is 13 amino acids. Germline V gene lookup returns CDR1 MDHEN and CDR2 SYDVKM. Trimming left V 8 bases short and J 1 base short, with 11 bases between. The CDR3, as DNA: TGTGCCAGCGGCACAGGGTGGAACACTGAAGCTTTCTTT. This codes for CASGTGWNTEAFF.

This clone was seen more than once but under ten times. The chain links TRBV25-1 to TRBJ2-1; D may be TRBD1 (6 bases). The CDR3 runs 14 residues. Germline V lookup: CDR1 MGHDK, CDR2 SYGVNS. Trimming left V 6 bases short and J 8 bases short, with 17 bases between. The CDR3 loop reads CASREQGSRDEQFF. CDR3 in DNA: TGTGCCAGCAGAGAACAGGGCTCACGGGATGAGCAGTTCTTC.

The gene calls are TRBV9 and TRBJ1-5; 7 positions match TRBD1. CDR1 and CDR2 (germline): SGDLS, YYNGEE. V lost 3 bases, J lost 2 bases, and 8 bases stayed unmatched. This CDR3 is built from 16 residues. The CDR3 DNA reads TGTGCCAGCAGCGCGGGAGGGACAGCCCGCAATCAGCCCCAGCATTTT. As protein: CASSAGGTARNQPQHF. The variable domain in full, with the rest retrieved from reference TRBV9 and TRBJ1-5, is DSGVTQTPKHLITATGQRVTLRCSPRSGDLSVYWYQQSLDQGLQFLIQYYNGEERAKGNILERFSAQQFPDLHSELNLSSLELGDSALYFCASSAGGTARNQPQHFGDGTRLSIL.

The chain couples TRBV4-1 to TRBJ2-3; 8 bases match TRBD1. The CDR3 totals 16 residues. The V and J ends lost 4 bases and 6 bases, in that order; junction bases with no gene match: 12. CDR1 and CDR2 (germline): MGHRA, YSYEKL. The CDR3 reads CASSPTPGQVADTQYF. CDR3 nucleotides: TGCGCCAGCAGCCCAACACCGGGACAGGTTGCTGATACGCAGTATTTT.

The chain carries TRBV9 and TRBJ2-7; 12 positions match TRBD1. The CDR3 consists of 15 residues. Germline V lookup: CDR1 SGDLS, CDR2 YYNGEE. The junction had 8 bases not matched to a gene; V was cut back by 4 bases and J by 6 bases. The CDR3 reads CASSPTGQGASEQYF. The CDR3 DNA is TGTGCCAGCAGCCCCACGGGACAGGGGGCGAGCGAGCAGTACTTC.

This clone was seen a handful of times. This chain connects TRBV29-1 to TRBJ2-7; the match to TRBD1 covers 11 bases. V was pared by 0 bases and J by 6 bases, with 4 bases of the junction left unmatched. Looked up from germline, CDR1 is SQVTM and CDR2 is ANQGSEA. The CDR3 is 14 residues long. The CDR3 loop is CSVEDRTGGAEQYF. The CDR3 nucleotides read TGCAGCGTTGAAGATAGGACAGGGGGCGCCGAGCAGTACTTC.

This clone was detected a few times. This sequence joins TRBV28 and TRBJ2-2; TRBD2 might be the D (5 bases). CDR3 size: 11 residues. CDR1 MDHEN and CDR2 SYDVKM come from the germline V gene. With 7 bases removed from V and 6 bases from J, the gap between germline ends came to 6 bases. The CDR3 DNA sequence: TGTGCCAGCACTAGCTCCGGGGAGCTGTTTTTT. Translation gives CASTSSGELFF.

CDR3 protein: CASSVAQNQPQHF. The CDR3 DNA follows: TGTGCCAGCAGCGTAGCTCAGAATCAGCCCCAGCATTTT. V gene TRBV9 combines with J gene TRBJ1-5; D is undetermined. The germline V and J ends were trimmed by 0 bases and 4 bases, with 5 bases remaining between them. Germline V gene sequence: CDR1 SGDLS, CDR2 YYNGEE. The CDR3 is 13 residues long.

This rearrangement joins TRBV4-2 to TRBJ2-3; 9 nucleotides line up with TRBD2. This CDR3 comprises 16 residues. V lost 2 bases to trimming and J lost 0 bases; unmatched junction nucleotides: 3. Per germline, CDR1 LGHNA and CDR2 YNFKEQ. CDR3 in DNA: TGTGCCAGCAGCCAAAGAGCGGGAGGTAGCACAGATACGCAGTATTTT. Residues: CASSQRAGGSTDTQYF.

There are a few counts of this clone. CDR3 loop: CASTQMTANTEAFF. The CDR3 nucleotides are TGTGCCAGCACCCAGATGACAGCGAACACTGAAGCTTTCTTT. This chain joins TRBV7-2 and TRBJ1-1, with a possible D match to TRBD1 (5 bases). The CDR3 length is 14 residues. V lost 7 bases, J lost 1 base, and 13 bases lay in between. Germline lookup yields CDR1 SGHTA and CDR2 FQGNSA.

This clone has a handful of counts. This chain joins TRBV7-6 and TRBJ2-7; 9 bases line up with TRBD1. The ends lost 4 bases at V and 1 base at J; junction bases unmatched: 2. CDR1 is SGHVS, CDR2 FNYEAQ, per germline. The CDR3 runs to 14 residues. In DNA, the CDR3 is TGTGCCAGCAGCTGGGGACAGGGTTCCTACGAGCAGTACTTC. Its translation is CASSWGQGSYEQYF.

The chain carries TRBV19 and TRBJ2-6, with D possibly being TRBD2 (5 bases). Germline CDR1 LNHDA, CDR2 SQIVND (reference sequence). The ends were cut back, 5 bases at V and 4 bases at J, with 9 bases in the middle. The CDR3 extends over 14 amino acids. The chain's CDR3 is CASSPPGGANVLTF. CDR3 nucleotide sequence: TGTGCCAGTAGTCCCCCGGGGGGGGCCAACGTCCTGACTTTC.

This sequence joins TRBV9 and TRBJ2-3; D remains ambiguous. V gave up 7 bases and J gave up 6 bases, with 12 bases separating them. The germline V gene encodes CDR1 SGDLS and CDR2 YYNGEE. The CDR3 spans 12 residues. CDR3 in DNA: TGTGCCAGCGGTGGCTTAACCGATACGCAGTATTTT. Its translation: CASGGLTDTQYF.

The V gene is TRBV7-6, the J gene TRBJ2-1, with 9 bases that match TRBD2. V was pared by 5 bases and J by 10 bases, with 9 bases of the junction left unmatched. Germline CDR1 is SGHVS and CDR2 is FNYEAQ. CDR3 length equals 14 residues. CDR3: CASSTGLARSEQFF. The CDR3 DNA sequence: TGTGCCAGCAGCACGGGACTAGCCCGCTCAGAGCAGTTCTTC.

The chain links TRBV6-6 to TRBJ1-6; no firm D call. Germline CDR1 is MNHNY and CDR2 is SVGAGI (reference sequence). V dropped 0 bases and J dropped 8 bases, with 5 bases sitting between them. The CDR3 covers 13 residues. Here the CDR3 DNA reads TGTGCCAGCAGTTACTCGGCCGATTCACCCCTCCACTTT. Translation: CASSYSADSPLHF.

This clone was seen only a few times. The chain employs TRBV5-1 and TRBJ2-7, with a possible D match to TRBD2 (6 bases). Trimming cost V 4 bases and J 3 bases, with 14 bases left between them. Germline CDR1 reads SGHRS; CDR2 reads YFSETQ. The CDR3 is 14 residues long. The chain's CDR3 is CASSEMRGGYEQYF. As DNA, the CDR3 is TGCGCCAGCAGCGAGATGAGGGGAGGCTACGAGCAGTACTTC.

This sequence joins TRBV27 and TRBJ1-5, with 7 bases that match TRBD1. Germline CDR1 and CDR2: MNHEY and SMNVEV (reference sequence). The CDR3 is 13 amino acids. The J segment lost 4 bases and the V segment lost 3 bases, leaving 0 bases of the junction unmatched. CDR3: CASSLDRNQPQHF. Written as DNA, the CDR3 is TGTGCCAGCAGTTTGGACAGGAATCAGCCCCAGCATTTT.